The 2 T cell receptor beta chains in this list originate from one sample, sequenced in a study of T cell responses to AZD1222 COVID-19 vaccine. Assay used: immunoSEQ multiplex PCR; TCRdb lists only in-frame clones, some missing. The sample includes about 200,000 clones, approximately 94% seen only once; the top ten take approximately 1%. The specimen comprised peripheral blood, sampled 28 days after the second AZD1222 dose. The receptor set was obtained from an adult who received the AZD1222 COVID-19 vaccine.

The CDR3 DNA reads TGCGCCAGCAGCCTGCGCCTGCCCGCTAATTCACCCCTCCACTTT. Translated, it gives CASSLRLPANSPLHF. The chain carries TRBV5-1 and TRBJ1-6, with D unclear. Germline V gene data show CDR1 as SGHRS and CDR2 as YFSETQ. V was pared by 4 bases and J by 6 bases, with 14 bases between. The CDR3 extends over 15 amino acids.

This clone was counted a few times. The CDR3 DNA follows: TGTGCCAGCAACCCACGCCAGGGGAGCTCCTACGAGCAGTACTTC. It specifies CASNPRQGSSYEQYF. The V call is TRBV6-2 or TRBV6-3, the J call TRBJ2-7, with D possibly being TRBD1 (6 bases). From germline, CDR1 is MNHEY and CDR2 SVGEGT. CDR3 length: 15 residues. V shed 7 bases and J shed 0 bases, with 16 bases lying between them.